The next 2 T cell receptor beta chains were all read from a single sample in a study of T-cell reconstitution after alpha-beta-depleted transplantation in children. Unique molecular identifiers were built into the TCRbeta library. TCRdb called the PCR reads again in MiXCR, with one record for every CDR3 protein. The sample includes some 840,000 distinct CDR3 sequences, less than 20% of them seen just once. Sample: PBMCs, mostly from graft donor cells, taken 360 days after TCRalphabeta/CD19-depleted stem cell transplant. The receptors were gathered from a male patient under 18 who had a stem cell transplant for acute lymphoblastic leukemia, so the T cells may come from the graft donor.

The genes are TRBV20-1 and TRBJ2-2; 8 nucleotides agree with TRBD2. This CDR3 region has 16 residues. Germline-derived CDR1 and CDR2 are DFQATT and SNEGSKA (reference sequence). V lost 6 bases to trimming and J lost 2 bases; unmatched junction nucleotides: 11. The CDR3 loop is CSAPRGGRTNTGELFF. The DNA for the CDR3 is TGCAGTGCCCCCCGGGGCGGGAGGACAAACACCGGGGAGCTGTTTTTT.

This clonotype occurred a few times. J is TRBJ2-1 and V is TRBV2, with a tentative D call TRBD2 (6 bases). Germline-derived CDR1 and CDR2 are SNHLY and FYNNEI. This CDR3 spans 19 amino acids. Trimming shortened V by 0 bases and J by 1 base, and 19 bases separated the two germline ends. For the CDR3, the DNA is TGTGCCAGCAGTGAAGCGCTCCGGCGGGCGGGAACTTCCTACAATGAGCAGTTCTTC. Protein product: CASSEALRRAGTSYNEQFF.